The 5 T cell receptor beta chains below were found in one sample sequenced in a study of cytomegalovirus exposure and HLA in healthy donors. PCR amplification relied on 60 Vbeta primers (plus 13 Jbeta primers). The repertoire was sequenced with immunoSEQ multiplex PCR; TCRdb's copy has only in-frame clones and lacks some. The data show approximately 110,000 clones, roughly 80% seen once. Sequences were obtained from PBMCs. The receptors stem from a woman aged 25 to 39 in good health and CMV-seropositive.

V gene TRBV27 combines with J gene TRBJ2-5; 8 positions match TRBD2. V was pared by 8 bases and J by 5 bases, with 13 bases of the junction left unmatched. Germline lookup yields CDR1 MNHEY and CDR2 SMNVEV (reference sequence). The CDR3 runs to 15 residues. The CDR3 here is CASRTQGTSWETQYF. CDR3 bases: TGTGCCAGCCGCACCCAGGGGACTAGTTGGGAGACCCAGTACTTC.

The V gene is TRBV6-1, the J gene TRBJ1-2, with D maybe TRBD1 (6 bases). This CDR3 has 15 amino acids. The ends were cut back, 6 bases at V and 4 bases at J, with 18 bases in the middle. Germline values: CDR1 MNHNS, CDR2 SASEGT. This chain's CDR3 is CASSADRSWGYGYTF. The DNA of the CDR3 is TGTGCCAGCAGCGCCGACAGGTCCTGGGGCTATGGCTACACCTTC.

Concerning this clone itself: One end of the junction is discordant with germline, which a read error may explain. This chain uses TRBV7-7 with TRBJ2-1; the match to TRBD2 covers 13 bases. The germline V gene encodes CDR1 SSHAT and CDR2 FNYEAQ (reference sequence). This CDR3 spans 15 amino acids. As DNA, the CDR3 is TGTGCTAGCAGCCGACTAGCGGGAGGCAGTGGGGAGCAGTTCTTC. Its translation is CASSRLAGGSGEQFF.

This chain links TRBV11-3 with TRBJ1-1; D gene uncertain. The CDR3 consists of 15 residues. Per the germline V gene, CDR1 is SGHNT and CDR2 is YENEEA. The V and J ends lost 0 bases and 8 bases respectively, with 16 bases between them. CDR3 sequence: CASSLDGGIGREAFF. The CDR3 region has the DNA TGTGCCAGCAGCTTAGATGGCGGAATCGGGAGGGAAGCTTTCTTT.

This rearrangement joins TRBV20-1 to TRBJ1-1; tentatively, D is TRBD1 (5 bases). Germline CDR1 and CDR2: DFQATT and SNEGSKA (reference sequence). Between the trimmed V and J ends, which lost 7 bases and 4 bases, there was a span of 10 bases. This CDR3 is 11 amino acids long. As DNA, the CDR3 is TGCAGTGTAAGGGGATCCACTGAAGCTTTCTTT. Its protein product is CSVRGSTEAFF.